These T cell receptor beta chains were read from a single sample in a study of radiotherapy plus CTLA-4 blockade in lung cancer. Profiling relied on immunoSEQ multiplex PCR, and the TCRdb table lists in-frame clones only, not all of them. The repertoire holds 15,000 to 20,000 clones, about 83% seen once, with around 24% in the top ten. The sample here was peripheral blood, taken from a patient treated with radiotherapy plus ipilimumab. Receptors were obtained from a human donor with non-small cell lung cancer whose response to radiotherapy plus ipilimumab could not be evaluated. The CDR3 runs from the conserved cysteine through the conserved F or W. The order of the fields is V gene, D gene, J gene, clone size, CDR3 protein, CDR3 DNA. A D gene is named only where the DNA matches it firmly. Where a row states a size, it is once, few, many or the class of an expanded clone; other rows omit it.

TRBV9,.,TRBJ1-2,.,CASSAGGSYGYTF,TGTGCCAGCAGCGCGGGGGGTAGCTATGGCTACACCTTC
TRBV5-1,.,TRBJ2-1,.,CASSLTGSSYNEQFF,TGCGCCAGCAGCTTGACGGGGAGCTCCTACAATGAGCAGTTCTTC
TRBV5-1,.,TRBJ1-1,few,CASSPGGQNTEAFF,TGCGCCAGCAGCCCAGGTGGCCAGAACACTGAAGCTTTCTTT
TRBV2,.,TRBJ1-3,.,CASSEALAAFSFGNTIYF,TGTGCCAGCAGTGAAGCGCTAGCGGCCTTTAGTTTCGGAAACACCATATATTTT
TRBV29-1,.,TRBJ2-2,.,CSVLLEGRQHTGELFF,TGCAGCGTCCTCCTCGAAGGACGACAGCACACCGGGGAGCTGTTTTTT
TRBV29-1,TRBD2,TRBJ2-3,.,CSVEDDPSSGQYF,TGCAGCGTTGAAGATGACCCTTCTAGCGGACAGTATTTT
TRBV19,.,TRBJ2-1,once,CASSMAGLDYNEQFF,TGTGCCAGTAGTATGGCAGGGTTGGACTACAATGAGCAGTTCTTC
TRBV7-9,.,TRBJ2-7,few,CASSRDGSYEQYF,TGTGCCAGCAGCAGGGACGGGAGCTACGAGCAGTACTTC
TRBV6-5,TRBD2,TRBJ2-3,.,CASSYTAGVTDTQYF,TGTGCCAGCAGTTACACGGCGGGGGTCACAGATACGCAGTATTTT
TRBV28,.,TRBJ2-5,.,CASRLAGGGTQYF,TGTGCCAGCAGATTAGCAGGGGGAGGGACCCAGTACTTC
TRBV6-1,TRBD1,TRBJ1-1,.,CASSEPTTGLEPEAFF,TGTGCCAGCAGTGAACCCACGACAGGGCTTGAGCCTGAAGCTTTCTTT
TRBV12-2,.,TRBJ1-3,.,CASRPTGTGNTIYF,TGTGCAAGTCGCCCGACCGGGACTGGAAACACCATATATTTT
TRBV19,.,TRBJ1-3,.,CASSLLSAGNTIYF,TGTGCCAGCTCACTTCTTTCCGCCGGAAACACCATATATTTT
TRBV19,.,TRBJ1-2,.,CASSPEQVSYGYTF,TGTGCCAGTAGTCCGGAACAGGTTTCCTATGGCTACACCTTC